This TCR beta chain was documented in a study of blood T cell repertoires in COVID-19. V dropped 6 bases and J dropped 5; count of bases not matched to a gene: 11. This CDR3 contains 16 residues. From germline, CDR1 is SNHLY and CDR2 FYNNEI. Profiling relied on immunoSEQ multiplex PCR, and the TCRdb table lists in-frame clones only, not all of them. The sample holds about 270,000 clones, 85% to 90% seen once. The sequenced material came from PBMCs or T cells enriched from blood (not recorded which). The chain employs TRBV2 and TRBJ2-1, with TRBD2 identical over 9 bases. The receptor was isolated from a woman aged 18 to 35 who had recovered from COVID-19. The CDR3 DNA reads TGTGCCAGCAGCGAGCGGGGCGGGGGGGCCCACAATGAGCAGTTCTTC. Residues: CASSERGGGAHNEQFF. Combining the CDR3 with reference TRBV2 and TRBJ2-1 gives the whole variable domain EPEVTQTPSHQVTQMGQEVILRCVPISNHLYFYWYRQILGQKVEFLVSFYNNEISEKSEIFDDQFSVERPDGSNFTLKIRSTKLEDSAMYFCASSERGGGAHNEQFFGPGTRLTVL.